What follows describes a single T cell receptor (beta chain). Its antigen is not identified. One end of the junction fails to match germline, which may point to a read error. This entry is derived from a study of T cell responses to AZD1222 COVID-19 vaccine. Study-wide results and caveats: Spike-specific TCR breadth and depth went up after people got two AZD1222 doses. Reportedly, nearly half the spike-specific TCRs target unmutated variant regions. It was only after the peak T cell response that any repertoires were sampled. White British donors predominated, females outnumbered males, and clonal diversity was possibly underestimated.

Germline V lookup: CDR1 SGHVS, CDR2 FQNEAQ. The CDR3 consists of 14 residues. The assay was immunoSEQ multiplex PCR, and TCRdb's table has in-frame clones only and misses some. The sample includes about 100,000 clones, around 89% seen only once; the top ten take about 1.7%. The sample consisted of peripheral blood, taken on day 0 of AZD1222 vaccination. The TCR was taken from an adult in good health. The chain recombines TRBV7-8 with TRBJ1-1; weak D call: TRBD1 (6 bases). The CDR3: CASSLATGNTEAFF. CDR3 coding DNA: TGTGCCAGCAGCCTAGCGACAGGGAACACTGAAGCTTTCTTT.